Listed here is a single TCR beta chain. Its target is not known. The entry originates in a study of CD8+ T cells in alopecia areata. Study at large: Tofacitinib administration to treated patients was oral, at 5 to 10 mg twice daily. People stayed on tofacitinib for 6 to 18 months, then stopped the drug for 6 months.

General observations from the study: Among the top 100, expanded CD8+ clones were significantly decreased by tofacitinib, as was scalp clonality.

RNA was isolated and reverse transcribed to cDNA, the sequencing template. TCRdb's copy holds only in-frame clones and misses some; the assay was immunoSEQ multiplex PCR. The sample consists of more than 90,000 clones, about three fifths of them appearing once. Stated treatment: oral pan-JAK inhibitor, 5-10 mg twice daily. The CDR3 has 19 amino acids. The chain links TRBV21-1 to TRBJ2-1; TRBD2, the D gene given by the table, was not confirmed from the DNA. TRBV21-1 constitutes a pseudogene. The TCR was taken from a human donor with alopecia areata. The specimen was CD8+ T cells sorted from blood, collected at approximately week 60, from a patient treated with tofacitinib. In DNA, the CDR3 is TGTGCCAGCACCCCCCTAGCGGGGGGACTACCAAGCTCCTACAATGAGCAGTTCTTC. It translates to CASTPLAGGLPSSYNEQFF.